This TCR beta chain was sequenced during a study of Ad26.COV2.S vaccination and SARS-CoV-2 variants. TCRdb's copy holds only in-frame clones and misses some; the assay was immunoSEQ multiplex PCR. The repertoire holds hundreds of thousands of clones, roughly 90% seen once, with around 1.5% in the top ten. Treatment reported: around 19 received Ad26.COV2.S at low or high dose, single or two shots; 5 received placebo; per-sample allocation not given. Sampling was done on day 63 after the first vaccine or placebo injection. At a Boston site, the person donating was an adult of 18-55 years. Vaccination employed an Ad26 vector expressing the Wuhan-strain SARS-CoV-2 spike. The source is a person between 18 and 65 years old who received the Ad26.COV2.S COVID-19 vaccine or a placebo. This specimen was peripheral blood, taken in a trial of Ad26.COV2.S vaccine versus placebo.

This CDR3 reads CASSQGGEKLFF. The CDR3 DNA reads as TGCGCCAGCAGCCAGGGGGGGGAAAAACTGTTTTTT. The chain combines TRBV4-3 with TRBJ1-4; perhaps TRBD1 as D (5 bases). CDR3 length equals 12 residues. Trimming pared 3 bases from V and 8 bases from J, leaving 7 bases between. From germline, CDR1 is LGHNA and CDR2 YSLEER.